The T cell receptor (beta chain) under discussion was sequenced for a study of post-analysis software for immune sequencing data. Study conclusions and caveats: Diversity measured as normalized Chao1 was significantly lower in multiple sclerosis patients than in controls. About five TRBV segments were more frequent in patients than controls; TRBV5-6, TRBV5-1 and TRBV20-1 belonged to this group. Clustering by F measure revealed strong co-clustering among samples prepared together in one batch.

The TCR beta cDNA libraries carried unique molecular identifiers. Via MiXCR, TCRdb re-called the PCR reads, giving one row per CDR3 protein. The data hold hundreds of thousands of distinct CDR3 sequences, with 59% observed a single time. Of note for this clonotype: Its antigen is unknown.

Germline loops: CDR1 SQVTM, CDR2 ANQGSEA. The CDR3 contains 13 residues. Trimming at V came to 4 bases and at J to 3 bases, leaving 3 bases not matched to a gene. The chain joins TRBV29-1 to TRBJ2-3; TRBD1 agrees at 8 bases. This receptor was identified in a girl aged 2-15 years with multiple sclerosis. Sequencing used blood. The CDR3 sequence is CSVGQGTTDTQYF. The CDR3 DNA is TGCAGCGTTGGACAGGGGACGACAGATACGCAGTATTTT.